The rows below give T cell receptor beta chains drawn from one sample of a study of blood T cell repertoires in COVID-19. The repertoire was sequenced with immunoSEQ multiplex PCR; TCRdb's copy has only in-frame clones and lacks some. The sample contains roughly 500,000 clones, 89% of which appear only once. Sequencing used peripheral blood. All receptors come from a man aged 18-30 years with COVID-19, enrolled during active disease. Each CDR3 is given with its conserved first and last residue. Each record gives: CDR3 DNA, CDR3 protein, V gene, CDR3 length, D gene, J gene, clone size. The D gene is left open where the match is weak. A row's size may be missing; if present it is once, few, many or a size class.

DNA: TGTGCCAGCAGTTTATGGCAGGACTTGAGCTCCTATAATTCACCCCTCCACTTT; CDR3: CASSLWQDLSSYNSPLHF; V: TRBV27; length: 18; D: -; J: TRBJ1-6; size: -
DNA: TGTGCCAGCAGCGAAACAGGGGCCTCCTACAATGAGCAGTTCTTC; CDR3: CASSETGASYNEQFF; V: TRBV3-1/TRBV3-2; length: 15; D: TRBD1; J: TRBJ2-1; size: -
DNA: TGTGCCAGCAGGGGACATAGTATGGACAATGAGCAGTTCTTC; CDR3: CASRGHSMDNEQFF; V: TRBV6-6; length: 14; D: -; J: TRBJ2-1; size: -
DNA: TGTGCTAGTGGTTATGGGACAGTGAGACCCTACGAGCAGTACTTC; CDR3: CASGYGTVRPYEQYF; V: TRBV12-5; length: 15; D: TRBD1; J: TRBJ2-7; size: once
DNA: TGTGCCAGCAGTTTGTTGCGGGTTCCTGCAGATACGCAGTATTTT; CDR3: CASSLLRVPADTQYF; V: TRBV27; length: 15; D: -; J: TRBJ2-3; size: -
DNA: TGTGCCAGCACCCCGGGGGGAGATATTACGGAAAAACTGTTTTTT; CDR3: CASTPGGDITEKLFF; V: TRBV9; length: 15; D: -; J: TRBJ1-4; size: -
DNA: TGTGCCAGCAGCGTCGCGGGGGGACAGTTAACCGGGGAGCTGTTTTTT; CDR3: CASSVAGGQLTGELFF; V: TRBV11-3; length: 16; D: -; J: TRBJ2-2; size: -
DNA: TGTGCCAGCAGCGTAGGTGGGACAGGCGGAAAGTATGGCTACACCTTC; CDR3: CASSVGGTGGKYGYTF; V: TRBV9; length: 16; D: TRBD1; J: TRBJ1-2; size: -
DNA: TGTGCCAGCAGTTACCAACTGGGGGGGATTACGGAGACCCAGTACTTC; CDR3: CASSYQLGGITETQYF; V: TRBV6-6; length: 16; D: TRBD2; J: TRBJ2-5; size: -
DNA: TGTGCCTGGAGTATGGGGGGGCGTCCTAATGAAAAACTGTTTTTT; CDR3: CAWSMGGRPNEKLFF; V: TRBV30; length: 15; D: -; J: TRBJ1-4; size: -